The present entry profiles one TCR beta chain with its context. The data stem from a study of cytomegalovirus exposure and HLA in healthy donors. Study at large: Around 180 million T cells yielded around 120 million unique TCR beta sequences in earlier analysis.

Looked up from germline, CDR1 is LGHNA and CDR2 is YSLEER. The length of the CDR3 is 14 residues. Trimming took off 0 bases at V and 4 bases at J, with 6 bases between the two ends. This PCR relied on a set of 60 Vbeta primers and 13 Jbeta primers. Data came from immunoSEQ multiplex PCR; TCRdb stores just in-frame clones and leaves some out. The sample consists of some 70,000 clones, 60% to 75% of them appearing once. The sample consisted of PBMCs. The chain has TRBV4-3 and TRBJ2-2; no clear D gene. The TCR sequence derives from a male donor in good health and CMV-seropositive. CDR3 residues: CASSQEASTGELFF. The CDR3 DNA sequence: TGCGCCAGCAGCCAAGAGGCAAGCACCGGGGAGCTGTTTTTT.